The 21 T cell receptor beta chains listed next were all sequenced from one sample in a study of blood T cell repertoires in COVID-19. Profiling relied on immunoSEQ multiplex PCR, and the TCRdb table lists in-frame clones only, not all of them. The sample lists some 460,000 clones, 75% to 90% occurring once. The sequenced sample was PBMCs or T cells enriched from blood (not recorded which). Receptors were obtained from a woman between 18 and 29 years old who had recovered from COVID-19.

The chain is built from TRBV7-7 and TRBJ2-3; 8 bases align to TRBD2. V was pared by 1 base and J by 0 bases, with 3 bases of the junction left unmatched. The V gene's germline CDR1 is SSHAT and CDR2 FNYEAQ (reference sequence). CDR3 length: 16 residues. The chain's CDR3 is CASSLGIAGSTDTQYF. DNA for the CDR3: TGTGCCAGCAGCTTAGGAATAGCGGGGAGCACAGATACGCAGTATTTT.

This clone has more than one count but fewer than ten. The rearrangement uses TRBV7-9 and TRBJ2-2; D unresolved. The CDR3 consists of 14 residues. Deletions cut 1 base from V and 5 bases from J, with 8 bases between. CDR1 is SEHNR and CDR2 is FQNEAQ in the germline V gene (reference sequence). CDR3 loop: CASSLDSRTGELFF. The CDR3 coding sequence is TGTGCCAGCAGCTTAGATTCGAGAACCGGGGAGCTGTTTTTT.

The rearrangement uses TRBV4-1 and TRBJ2-7, with 7 bases fitting TRBD2. The V and J ends lost 6 bases and 5 bases, in that order; junction bases with no gene match: 10. Per the germline V gene, CDR1 is MGHRA and CDR2 is YSYEKL. CDR3 length: 14 amino acids. As DNA, the CDR3 is TGCGCCAGCAGACGTCAGGGAGGGGAAGACGAGCAGTACTTC. Amino acid sequence: CASRRQGGEDEQYF.

This rearrangement joins TRBV27 to TRBJ1-2; 10 bases are shared with TRBD1. This CDR3 comprises 15 residues. V was pared by 5 bases and J by 2 bases, with 5 bases of the junction left unmatched. Germline values: CDR1 MNHEY, CDR2 SMNVEV (reference sequence). In DNA form, the CDR3 reads TGTGCCAGCAGTCCTGGGACAGGGGAGAACTATGGCTACACCTTC. Translated: CASSPGTGENYGYTF.

This chain joins TRBV28 and TRBJ1-3; D is perhaps TRBD1 (6 bases). Per germline, CDR1 MDHEN and CDR2 SYDVKM. The CDR3 totals 15 residues. The V end lost 4 bases, the J end lost 3 bases, and 13 bases lay between the germline ends. The CDR3 sequence is CASSSQGRGGNTIYF. Here the CDR3 DNA reads TGTGCCAGCAGTTCCCAGGGGAGAGGTGGAAACACCATATATTTT.

This CDR3 reads CASSYPGGYNEQFF. CDR3 DNA sequence: TGTGCCAGCAGTTACCCGGGGGGATACAATGAGCAGTTCTTC. This chain links TRBV6-5 with TRBJ2-1, with 7 bases identical to TRBD2. The ends lost 2 bases at V and 4 bases at J; junction bases unmatched: 2. The V gene's germline CDR1 is MNHEY and CDR2 SVGAGI. The CDR3 is 14 amino acids.

The chain is built from TRBV10-3 and TRBJ2-5; TRBD1 agrees at 8 bases. From germline, CDR1 is ENHRY and CDR2 SYGVKD. The CDR3 loop spans 14 amino acids. V dropped 5 bases and J dropped 5; count of bases not matched to a gene: 7. CDR3 nucleotide sequence: TGTGCCATCAGTCAGGACAGGGTCGGCGAGACCCAGTACTTC. Protein sequence: CAISQDRVGETQYF.

This chain links TRBV28 with TRBJ2-7; 10 bases line up with TRBD1. The CDR3 is 15 residues long. Germline V gene lookup returns CDR1 MDHEN and CDR2 SYDVKM. The J segment lost 2 bases and the V segment lost 8 bases, leaving 9 bases of the junction unmatched. CDR3 bases: TGTGCCAGCCGCGGACAGGGGGTTACTACCTACGAGCAGTACTTC. It specifies CASRGQGVTTYEQYF.

The rearrangement joins TRBV5-5 to TRBJ1-1; D gene uncertain. The CDR3 has 14 amino acids. CDR1 is SGHKS, CDR2 YYEKEE, per germline (reference sequence). Trimming shortened V by 4 bases and J by 0 bases, and 10 bases separated the two germline ends. CDR3: CASSLLNLNTEAFF. The CDR3 DNA is TGTGCCAGCAGCCTCTTAAACTTGAACACTGAAGCTTTCTTT.

This clone was seen a single time. The chain employs TRBV10-3 and TRBJ1-5; 8 bases map to TRBD1. V dropped 3 bases and J dropped 4; count of bases not matched to a gene: 5. CDR1 is ENHRY and CDR2 is SYGVKD in the germline V gene. The CDR3 is 15 residues long. CDR3 loop: CAISDTWTGNQPQHF. CDR3 sequence (DNA): TGTGCCATCAGTGATACTTGGACAGGGAATCAGCCCCAGCATTTT.

In its sample, this clone was seen once. The V and J genes are TRBV2 and TRBJ1-2; TRBD1 aligns across 7 bases. Germline V gene lookup returns CDR1 SNHLY and CDR2 FYNNEI. The trim removed 7 bases at V and 4 bases at J, leaving 18 bases unmatched. This CDR3 comprises 17 residues. CDR3 in DNA: TGTGCCAGCATGAGGGATCCCGACAGGGATTTCCCCTATGGCTACACCTTC. This gives the protein CASMRDPDRDFPYGYTF.

Here the CDR3 reads CASSVGVGGETQYF. The CDR3 DNA reads as TGTGCCAGCAGCGTAGGCGTAGGCGGGGAGACCCAGTACTTC. The chain carries TRBV9 and TRBJ2-5, with TRBD2 as a possible D gene (5 bases). This CDR3 contains 14 residues. The V gene lost 0 bases and the J gene lost 5 bases, with 11 bases spanning the gap. Germline values: CDR1 SGDLS, CDR2 YYNGEE. Using reference TRBV9 and TRBJ2-5 for the parts outside the CDR3, the full variable domain is DSGVTQTPKHLITATGQRVTLRCSPRSGDLSVYWYQQSLDQGLQFLIQYYNGEERAKGNILERFSAQQFPDLHSELNLSSLELGDSALYFCASSVGVGGETQYFGPGTRLLVL.

On this clone: Other DNA sequences within the sample encode an identical CDR3. The DNA for the CDR3 is TGTGCCAGCAGCGTACAGGGGGGCACCGGGGAGCTGTTTTTT. Protein: CASSVQGGTGELFF. The chain carries TRBV9 and TRBJ2-2; D may be TRBD1 (7 bases). The CDR3 length is 14 residues. The V gene's germline CDR1 is SGDLS and CDR2 YYNGEE. V was shortened by 1 base and J by 4 bases, with 8 bases between the two germline ends.

This chain uses TRBV27 with TRBJ2-1; 11 bases are shared with TRBD2. The CDR3 consists of 17 residues. Trimming at V came to 5 bases and at J to 9 bases, leaving 15 bases not matched to a gene. CDR1 MNHEY and CDR2 SMNVEV come from the germline V gene (reference sequence). The CDR3 DNA is TGTGCCAGCAGTGAACCCCGAATAGCGGGGGGGAGTAGTGAGCAGTTCTTC. It encodes CASSEPRIAGGSSEQFF.

CDR3 nucleotide sequence: TGTGCCAGCAGCTTAGTGTCCCAGGGGAACACCGGGGAGCTGTTTTTT. Protein sequence: CASSLVSQGNTGELFF. The chain links TRBV11-3 to TRBJ2-2; D is perhaps TRBD1 (5 bases). Per germline, CDR1 SGHNT and CDR2 YENEEA. The CDR3 runs 16 residues. Trimming took off 1 base at V and 1 base at J, with 10 bases between the two ends.

The V call is TRBV3-1 (or the pseudogene TRBV3-2), the J call TRBJ2-3; the match to TRBD1 covers 7 bases. CDR1 LGHDT and CDR2 YNNKEL come from the germline V gene (reference sequence). The junction had 9 bases not matched to a gene; V was cut back by 4 bases and J by 2 bases. The CDR3 covers 16 residues. DNA for the CDR3: TGTGCCAGCAGCCGCGAGACAGGGATATACACAGATACGCAGTATTTT. This encodes CASSRETGIYTDTQYF.

V and J are TRBV19 and TRBJ1-2, with D uncertain. The CDR3 covers 16 residues. The V gene's germline CDR1 is LNHDA and CDR2 SQIVND (reference sequence). Trimming stripped 4 bases from V and 0 bases from J, with 15 bases between. CDR3 in DNA: TGTGCCAGTAGTAAGGAGGATCTCCGATCTAACTATGGCTACACCTTC. Its translation is CASSKEDLRSNYGYTF.

This chain uses TRBV19 with TRBJ1-4; 8 nucleotides line up with TRBD1. Germline lookup yields CDR1 LNHDA and CDR2 SQIVND (reference sequence). The junction had 3 bases not matched to a gene; V was cut back by 4 bases and J by 2 bases. The CDR3 contains 15 residues. The chain's CDR3 is CASSTQGDTNEKLFF. CDR3 coding DNA: TGTGCCAGTAGTACACAGGGGGATACTAATGAAAAACTGTTTTTT. The variable domain in full, with the rest retrieved from reference TRBV19 and TRBJ1-4, is DGGITQSPKYLFRKEGQNVTLSCEQNLNHDAMYWYRQDPGQGLRLIYYSQIVNDFQKGDIAEGYSVSREKKESFPLTVTSAQKNPTAFYLCASSTQGDTNEKLFFGSGTQLSVL.

V gene TRBV18 combines with J gene TRBJ2-7; 10 nucleotides match TRBD1. The V segment lost 5 bases and the J segment 3 bases; nucleotides outside the gene matches: 10. This CDR3 contains 16 residues. Germline V gene sequence: CDR1 KGHSH, CDR2 LQKENI. CDR3: CASSAQGDRGRYEQYF. As DNA, the CDR3 is TGTGCCAGCTCAGCACAGGGGGACAGGGGTCGCTACGAGCAGTACTTC.

This clone has just a few counts. The rearrangement joins TRBV7-9 to TRBJ1-4; TRBD1 agrees at 8 bases. The germline gives CDR1 SEHNR, CDR2 FQNEAQ (reference sequence). This CDR3 region has 11 residues. The junction had 5 bases not matched to a gene; V was cut back by 8 bases and J by 12 bases. The chain's CDR3 is CASATGGELFF. DNA for the CDR3: TGTGCCAGCGCTACAGGGGGAGAACTGTTTTTT.

Concerning this clone itself: Other nucleotide sequences from this sample produce the same CDR3. This chain uses TRBV7-2 with TRBJ1-1; tentative D call: TRBD1 (5 bases). The CDR3 totals 14 residues. The germline gives CDR1 SGHTA, CDR2 FQGNSA. Trimming cost V 2 bases and J 3 bases, with 10 bases left between them. CDR3 bases: TGTGCCAGCAGCTTACAGGGAGGGGACACTGAAGCTTTCTTT. Translated, it gives CASSLQGGDTEAFF.